Below, 2 T cell receptor beta chains from the same sample are listed, as sequenced in a study of shared T cell receptors in the human thymus. The data were produced by immunoSEQ multiplex PCR, yet TCRdb's version contains in-frame clones alone and is incomplete. The repertoire consists of approximately 730,000 clones, with approximately 85% occurring once and the leading ten covering around 0.0094%. Another study also made use of these data, one on human thymus T cells.

Sequenced sample: thymocytes. These receptors were obtained from a girl in the first two years of life with a congenital heart defect.

The rearrangement links TRBV14 to TRBJ1-2; possible D gene TRBD1, 5 bases. The V end lost 8 bases, the J end lost 6 bases, and 10 bases lay between the germline ends. The CDR3 extends over 11 amino acids. The germline V gene encodes CDR1 SGHDN and CDR2 FVKESK. CDR3 residues: CASGGDHGYTF. CDR3 nucleotides: TGTGCCAGCGGAGGGGACCATGGCTACACCTTC.

The chain carries TRBV6-5 and TRBJ1-2, with D hard to call. From germline, CDR1 is MNHEY and CDR2 SVGAGI. V was pared by 2 bases and J by 0 bases, with 10 bases between. This CDR3 comprises 15 residues. CDR3 in DNA: TGTGCCAGCAGTTACCACCGGGATACTAACTATGGCTACACCTTC. Amino acids: CASSYHRDTNYGYTF.